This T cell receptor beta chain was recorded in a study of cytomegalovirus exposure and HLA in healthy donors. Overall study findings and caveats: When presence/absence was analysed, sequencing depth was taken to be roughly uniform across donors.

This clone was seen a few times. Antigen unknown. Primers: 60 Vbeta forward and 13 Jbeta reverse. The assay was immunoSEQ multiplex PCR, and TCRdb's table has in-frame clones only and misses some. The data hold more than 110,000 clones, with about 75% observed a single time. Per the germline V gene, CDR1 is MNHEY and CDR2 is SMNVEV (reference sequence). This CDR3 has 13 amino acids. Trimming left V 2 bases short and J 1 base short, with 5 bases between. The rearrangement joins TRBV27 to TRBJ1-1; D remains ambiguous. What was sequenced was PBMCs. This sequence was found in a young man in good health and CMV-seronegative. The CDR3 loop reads CASSLLANTEAFF. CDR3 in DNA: TGTGCCAGCAGTTTACTGGCGAACACTGAAGCTTTCTTT.